These 4 T cell receptor beta chains were sequenced from one sample in a study of T cell repertoires in cytomegalovirus infection. From the reads, TCRdb called clonotypes with MiXCR, one entry per CDR3 protein. The table includes hundreds of thousands of distinct CDR3 sequences, approximately 25% detected once. Sequenced input: CD8+ T cells from PBMCs. Source of these receptors: a human donor in good health (CMV status not recorded). Some clones in this sample may be carry-over from other donors' samples.

V gene TRBV5-5 combines with J gene TRBJ1-1; TRBD1 matches at 8 bases. This CDR3 is 17 amino acids long. The junction had 11 bases not matched to a gene; V was cut back by 4 bases and J by 0 bases. Germline CDR1 and CDR2: SGHKS and YYEKEE (reference sequence). The CDR3 protein is CASSPGTGLSMNTEAFF. The CDR3 DNA follows: TGTGCCAGCAGCCCCGGGACAGGCCTTTCCATGAACACTGAAGCTTTCTTT.

This clonotype has just a few counts. The chain joins TRBV6-1 to TRBJ2-7; 7 bases map to TRBD1. The CDR3 is 15 amino acids. V trimming: 5 bases; J trimming: 5 bases; junction bases outside the gene matches: 12. Germline CDR1 reads MNHNS; CDR2 reads SASEGT. The CDR3 DNA follows: TGTGCCAGCAGTCCCGGACAGGCAACGTCGCACGAGCAGTACGTC. This encodes CASSPGQATSHEQYV.

The genes are TRBV25-1 and TRBJ2-7, with D tentatively TRBD1 or TRBD2 (5 bases each). V was trimmed by 1 base and J by 3 bases, leaving 7 bases between them. Germline loops: CDR1 MGHDK, CDR2 SYGVNS. CDR3 length equals 13 residues. The CDR3 loop is CASSEWGYYEQYF. CDR3 in DNA: TGTGCCAGCAGTGAATGGGGGTACTACGAGCAGTACTTC.

The V and J genes are TRBV28 and TRBJ2-7; D perhaps matches TRBD1 (5 bases). Trimming took 5 bases from V and 2 from J, leaving 13 bases between them. The CDR3 sequence is 14 residues long. Germline values: CDR1 MDHEN, CDR2 SYDVKM. The CDR3 spells CASSKTASPYEQYV. Here the CDR3 DNA reads TGTGCCAGCAGTAAGACAGCGAGCCCCTACGAGCAGTACGTC.